The present entry profiles one TCR beta chain with its context. Authors' methods: Amplification from reference gene primers served as the basis for estimated nucleated cell counts. The data were produced by immunoSEQ multiplex PCR, yet TCRdb's version contains in-frame clones alone and is incomplete. The V and J calls and clone size are taken from that table; D and trimming were inferred from the DNA. Here the sample spans about 120,000 clones, about four fifths being singletons. This CDR3 comprises 15 residues. The record originates from a study of blood T cell repertoires in COVID-19. Study background: Researchers got acute and convalescent COVID-19 samples from the United States, Italy and Spain.

The sequencing input was peripheral blood. This sequence originates from a woman over 75 with acute or convalescent COVID-19. The chain joins TRBV21-1 to TRBJ1-2; the D call TRBD1 from the table was never checked on the DNA. TRBV21-1 is marked as a pseudogene. In DNA, the CDR3 is TGTGCCAGCAGCATCCCTCCTCAGGGGGGCTATGGCTACACCTTC. It is translated as CASSIPPQGGYGYTF.